The rows below give T cell receptor beta chains drawn from one sample of a study of circulating and synovial CD4+ cells in juvenile arthritis. TCRdb keeps only in-frame clones here, not all; method: immunoSEQ multiplex PCR. The profile shows about 33,000 clones, about 95% of them singletons. Sequences were obtained from CD4+ T cells from blood. These receptor sequences come from a human donor with juvenile idiopathic arthritis. Each CDR3 is given with its conserved first and last residue. D genes are given only for firm matches. Clone sizes are given selectively: once, few, many, or a class where the clone is expanded.

abundance: .; j_gene: TRBJ2-7; d_gene: TRBD2; v_gene: TRBV5-1; CDR3aa: CASRTSGSTYEQYF; CDR3nt: TGCGCCAGCCGAACTAGCGGGTCAACCTACGAGCAGTACTTC
abundance: .; j_gene: TRBJ1-4; d_gene: .; v_gene: TRBV2; CDR3aa: CASSFGHLATNEKLFF; CDR3nt: TGTGCCAGCAGTTTTGGACACCTTGCAACTAATGAAAAACTGTTTTTT
abundance: .; j_gene: TRBJ2-3; d_gene: TRBD2; v_gene: TRBV5-4; CDR3aa: CASSLETSGGSSTDTQYF; CDR3nt: TGTGCCAGCAGCCTGGAGACTAGCGGGGGATCTAGCACAGATACGCAGTATTTT
abundance: .; j_gene: TRBJ2-5; d_gene: TRBD2; v_gene: TRBV9; CDR3aa: CASSVAKREGHVQETQYF; CDR3nt: TGTGCCAGCAGCGTAGCTAAGCGGGAGGGCCATGTCCAAGAGACCCAGTACTTC
abundance: .; j_gene: TRBJ2-1; d_gene: .; v_gene: TRBV30; CDR3aa: CACRGDFNEQFF; CDR3nt: TGTGCCTGTCGAGGCGACTTCAATGAGCAGTTCTTC
abundance: .; j_gene: TRBJ1-4; d_gene: .; v_gene: TRBV6-1; CDR3aa: CASSETREANEKLFF; CDR3nt: TGTGCCAGCAGTGAAACGAGGGAAGCTAATGAAAAACTGTTTTTT
abundance: .; j_gene: TRBJ1-2; d_gene: TRBD1; v_gene: TRBV2; CDR3aa: CASTLGQGNGYTF; CDR3nt: TGTGCCAGCACCCTAGGACAGGGGAATGGCTACACCTTC
abundance: .; j_gene: TRBJ2-5; d_gene: TRBD2; v_gene: TRBV4-2; CDR3aa: CASSQDYRTSGSQETQYF; CDR3nt: TGTGCCAGCAGCCAAGATTATCGGACTAGCGGGAGTCAAGAGACCCAGTACTTC
abundance: once; j_gene: TRBJ1-3; d_gene: .; v_gene: TRBV2; CDR3aa: CASGSGNTIYF; CDR3nt: TGTGCCAGCGGGAGTGGAAACACCATATATTTT
abundance: once; j_gene: TRBJ2-5; d_gene: .; v_gene: TRBV4-1; CDR3aa: CASSQDGPEETQYF; CDR3nt: TGCGCCAGCAGCCAAGATGGGCCTGAAGAGACCCAGTACTTC
abundance: .; j_gene: TRBJ1-3; d_gene: .; v_gene: TRBV5-1; CDR3aa: CASSPAEVSGNTIYF; CDR3nt: TGCGCCAGCAGCCCTGCGGAAGTCTCTGGAAACACCATATATTTT
abundance: .; j_gene: TRBJ1-3; d_gene: .; v_gene: TRBV9; CDR3aa: CASSTPNWGNTIYF; CDR3nt: TGTGCCAGCAGCACTCCGAATTGGGGAAACACCATATATTTT
abundance: .; j_gene: TRBJ2-5; d_gene: .; v_gene: TRBV6-1; CDR3aa: CASSERVRETQYF; CDR3nt: TGTGCCAGCAGTGAGAGGGTACGTGAGACCCAGTACTTC
abundance: .; j_gene: TRBJ1-1; d_gene: .; v_gene: TRBV7-2; CDR3aa: CASSLTNTEAFF; CDR3nt: TGTGCCAGCAGCCTAACTAACACTGAAGCTTTCTTT
abundance: once; j_gene: TRBJ2-7; d_gene: .; v_gene: TRBV6-6; CDR3aa: CASSYSGRAYEQYF; CDR3nt: TGTGCCAGCAGTTACTCGGGCAGGGCCTACGAGCAGTACTTC
abundance: once; j_gene: TRBJ1-2; d_gene: .; v_gene: TRBV11-2; CDR3aa: CASSFALANYGYTF; CDR3nt: TGTGCCAGCAGTTTCGCACTAGCTAACTATGGCTACACCTTC
abundance: .; j_gene: TRBJ2-5; d_gene: TRBD2; v_gene: TRBV7-2; CDR3aa: CASSFGLAPGQETQYF; CDR3nt: TGTGCCAGCAGCTTCGGACTAGCGCCGGGCCAAGAGACCCAGTACTTC
abundance: .; j_gene: TRBJ2-3; d_gene: TRBD2; v_gene: TRBV11-2; CDR3aa: CASSLSRALAGTDTQYF; CDR3nt: TGTGCCAGCAGCTTATCTCGGGCCCTAGCGGGAACAGATACGCAGTATTTT
abundance: .; j_gene: TRBJ2-7; d_gene: TRBD1; v_gene: TRBV29-1; CDR3aa: CSVQDRHDYEQYF; CDR3nt: TGCAGCGTCCAGGACAGGCATGACTACGAGCAGTACTTC
abundance: once; j_gene: TRBJ2-7; d_gene: TRBD1; v_gene: TRBV9; CDR3aa: CASSVTPGTGEEQYF; CDR3nt: TGTGCCAGCAGCGTAACCCCCGGGACAGGGGAAGAGCAGTACTTC
abundance: .; j_gene: TRBJ1-3; d_gene: TRBD1; v_gene: TRBV28; CDR3aa: CASSSSGGGGNTIYF; CDR3nt: TGTGCCAGCAGTTCCTCAGGGGGCGGCGGAAACACCATATATTTT
abundance: .; j_gene: TRBJ2-3; d_gene: TRBD1; v_gene: TRBV6-6; CDR3aa: CASSYTGVDTQYF; CDR3nt: TGTGCCAGCAGTTATACAGGGGTTGATACGCAGTATTTT
abundance: .; j_gene: TRBJ2-6; d_gene: TRBD2; v_gene: TRBV18; CDR3aa: CASSPLAGGAGANVLTF; CDR3nt: TGTGCCAGCTCACCCCTAGCGGGAGGGGCTGGGGCCAACGTCCTGACTTTC
abundance: .; j_gene: TRBJ2-7; d_gene: TRBD1; v_gene: TRBV6-5; CDR3aa: CASRLRQGPYEQYF; CDR3nt: TGTGCCAGCAGACTCCGACAGGGGCCCTACGAGCAGTACTTC
abundance: .; j_gene: TRBJ1-2; d_gene: TRBD1; v_gene: TRBV27; CDR3aa: CASKGQGAPLYGYTF; CDR3nt: TGTGCCAGCAAAGGACAGGGGGCGCCCCTTTATGGCTACACCTTC
abundance: .; j_gene: TRBJ2-3; d_gene: TRBD2; v_gene: TRBV4-1; CDR3aa: CASSQGLAGGTDTQYF; CDR3nt: TGCGCCAGCAGCCAAGGGCTAGCGGGGGGCACAGATACGCAGTATTTT
abundance: once; j_gene: TRBJ2-5; d_gene: .; v_gene: TRBV7-7; CDR3aa: CASSLGGLANQETQYF; CDR3nt: TGTGCCAGCAGCTTAGGAGGGTTAGCCAACCAAGAGACCCAGTACTTC
abundance: .; j_gene: TRBJ2-3; d_gene: TRBD2; v_gene: TRBV4-2; CDR3aa: CASSSGLAGGTSTDTQYF; CDR3nt: TGTGCCAGCAGCTCTGGACTAGCGGGGGGGACTAGCACAGATACGCAGTATTTT
abundance: .; j_gene: TRBJ2-7; d_gene: .; v_gene: TRBV27; CDR3aa: CASAENRQTYEQYF; CDR3nt: TGTGCCAGCGCCGAGAACAGGCAGACCTACGAGCAGTACTTC
abundance: .; j_gene: TRBJ2-1; d_gene: TRBD1; v_gene: TRBV5-1; CDR3aa: CASSLGGTGDNEQFF; CDR3nt: TGCGCCAGCAGCTTGGGGGGGACAGGGGACAATGAGCAGTTCTTC
abundance: .; j_gene: TRBJ2-3; d_gene: TRBD1; v_gene: TRBV19; CDR3aa: CASRDRGMKDTQYF; CDR3nt: TGTGCCAGTAGGGACAGGGGAATGAAAGATACGCAGTATTTT